Each of the 8 T cell receptor beta chains below was sequenced from the same sample in a study of beta chain features in type 1 diabetes (dated by TCRdb to the late 2010s). Libraries came from the immunoSEQ multiplex PCR assay. The entire isolated RNA was reverse transcribed using the High Capacity cDNA Reverse Transcription Kit, and thus expressed TCRB transcripts were sequenced. Sourced from immuneACCESS, this table was stored by TCRdb with only in-frame sequences that have V and J called. A share of the clones is absent; for the studies checked, an unresolved V gene accounts for under half, and the remainder has no known explanation. This sample has 200,000 to 250,000 clones in its table, and approximately 11% of those were observed once. The top ten constitute roughly 1.3% of the sample. Specimen: central memory CD4+ T cells from blood. The receptors derive from a man between 18 and 35 years old in good health.

This clone was seen more than once but under ten times. In nucleotides, the CDR3 is TGTGCCAGCAGATACCACGACAGGATCAGGACCGGGGAGCTGTTTTTT. Encoded protein: CASRYHDRIRTGELFF. The chain joins TRBV28 to TRBJ2-2; tentatively, D is TRBD1 (6 bases). This CDR3 spans 16 amino acids. CDR1 and CDR2 (germline): MDHEN, SYDVKM. The V gene lost 6 bases and the J gene lost 5 bases, with 19 bases spanning the gap.

This clone was seen a few times. For the CDR3, the DNA is TGCGCCAGCAGCGGGGGACAGGGCCTCGTGGATGGCTACACCTTC. Translation gives CASSGGQGLVDGYTF. The chain is built from TRBV5-1 and TRBJ1-2; 9 bases are a match to TRBD1. The CDR3 runs 15 residues. With 4 bases clipped from V and 6 bases from J, the junction kept 10 bases outside the gene matches. Germline CDR1 reads SGHRS; CDR2 reads YFSETQ.

There are a few counts of this clone. The junction does not match germline at one end; this may be a read error. The V call is TRBV2, the J call TRBJ2-2, with a weak D call TRBD2 (6 bases). CDR1 and CDR2 (germline): SNHLY, FYNNEI. The CDR3 has 14 amino acids. The CDR3 sequence is CASSEALRAGGLFF. CDR3 DNA sequence: TGTGCCAGCAGTGAAGCGCTGAGGGCCGGGGGGCTGTTTTTT. The variable domain in full, completed from reference TRBV2 and TRBJ2-2, reads EPEVTQTPSHQVTQMGQEVILRCVPISNHLYFYWYRQILGQKVEFLVSFYNNEISEKSEIFDDQFSVERPDGSNFTLKIRSTKLEDSAMYFCASSEALRAGGLFFGEGSRLTVL.

There are a few counts of this clone. The genes are TRBV5-4 and TRBJ1-3, with a weak D call TRBD1 (6 bases). V was pared by 4 bases and J by 0 bases, with 8 bases between. CDR1 and CDR2 (germline): SGHNT, YYREEE (reference sequence). The CDR3 sequence is 14 residues long. The CDR3 spells CASSGQNSGNTIYF. Written as DNA, the CDR3 is TGTGCCAGCAGCGGACAGAACTCTGGAAACACCATATATTTT.

This clone turned up a few times. The chain is built from TRBV4-3 and TRBJ1-3; D ambiguous. Germline V gene sequence: CDR1 LGHNA, CDR2 YSLEER. V was shortened by 2 bases and J by 0 bases, with 11 bases between the two germline ends. There are 16 residues in the CDR3. The CDR3 nucleotides are TGCGCCAGCAGCCAAACGCGGTGGGCCTCTGGAAACACCATATATTTT. It encodes CASSQTRWASGNTIYF.

The V gene is TRBV28, the J gene TRBJ1-1, with D perhaps TRBD1 (5 bases). The ends were cut back, 6 bases at V and 12 bases at J, with 26 bases in the middle. CDR1 MDHEN and CDR2 SYDVKM come from the germline V gene. The CDR3 is made up of 15 amino acids. The CDR3 here is CASRDQPGTQRGTFF. The DNA for the CDR3 is TGTGCCAGCAGAGATCAGCCCGGGACCCAACGCGGCACTTTCTTT.

This chain uses TRBV5-4 with TRBJ2-3; D assignment may be TRBD1 or TRBD2 (5 bases each). Germline V lookup: CDR1 SGHNT, CDR2 YYREEE (reference sequence). V lost 2 bases and J lost 9, with 13 bases in between. The CDR3 length is 13 residues. The CDR3 protein is CASSLPGPGTQYF. Written as DNA, the CDR3 is TGTGCCAGCAGCTTACCGGGACCTGGGACGCAGTATTTT.

This clone turned up a few times. The chain joins TRBV29-1 to TRBJ2-6, with D uncertain. CDR1 SQVTM and CDR2 ANQGSEA come from the germline V gene. This CDR3 spans 14 amino acids. Trimming cost V 3 bases and J 0 bases, with 6 bases left between them. The CDR3 bases are TGCAGCGTTGAGGTGGACTCTGGGGCCAACGTCCTGACTTTC. Residues: CSVEVDSGANVLTF.